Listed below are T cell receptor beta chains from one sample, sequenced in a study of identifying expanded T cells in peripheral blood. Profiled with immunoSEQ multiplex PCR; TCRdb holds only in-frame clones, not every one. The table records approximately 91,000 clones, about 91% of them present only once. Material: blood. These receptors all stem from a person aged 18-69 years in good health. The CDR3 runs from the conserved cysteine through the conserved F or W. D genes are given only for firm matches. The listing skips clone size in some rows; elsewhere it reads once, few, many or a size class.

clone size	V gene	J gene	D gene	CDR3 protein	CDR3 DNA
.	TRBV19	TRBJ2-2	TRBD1	CASQGGQGAGELFF	TGTGCCAGTCAAGGAGGACAGGGGGCCGGGGAGCTGTTTTTT
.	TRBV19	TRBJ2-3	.	CASSIQGLSTDTQYF	TGTGCCAGTAGTATTCAAGGACTTAGCACAGATACGCAGTATTTT
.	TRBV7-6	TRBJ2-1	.	CASSFGLARYNEQFF	TGTGCCAGCAGCTTTGGCCTAGCGAGATACAATGAGCAGTTCTTC
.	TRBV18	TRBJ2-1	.	CASSRFDNEQFF	TGTGCCAGCTCTAGATTCGACAATGAGCAGTTCTTC
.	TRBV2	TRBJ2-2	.	CASSTQNTGELFF	TGTGCCAGCAGTACACAGAACACCGGGGAGCTGTTTTTT
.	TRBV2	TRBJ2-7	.	CASGEQYF	TGTGCCAGCGGAGAGCAGTACTTC
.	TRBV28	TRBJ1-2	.	CASSPPLDGYTF	TGTGCCAGCAGTCCCCCACTGGATGGCTACACCTTC
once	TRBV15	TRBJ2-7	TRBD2	CATSRDSSGSLYEQYF	TGTGCCACCAGCAGAGATTCAAGCGGGAGTCTCTACGAGCAGTACTTC
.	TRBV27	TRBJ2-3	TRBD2	CASSFGMGGGTDTQYF	TGTGCCAGCAGTTTCGGAATGGGGGGGGGCACAGATACGCAGTATTTT
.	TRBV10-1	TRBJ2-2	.	CASSDGGDTGELFF	TGCGCCAGCAGTGACGGGGGAGACACCGGGGAGCTGTTTTTT
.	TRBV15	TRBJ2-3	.	CATSRDKTRGSDTQYF	TGTGCCACCAGCAGAGATAAAACACGGGGCTCAGATACGCAGTATTTT
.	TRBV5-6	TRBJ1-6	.	CASSFTGSSYNSPLHF	TGTGCCAGCAGCTTCACAGGGAGCTCCTATAATTCACCCCTCCACTTT
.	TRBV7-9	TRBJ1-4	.	CASSLSPGEQGKLFF	TGTGCCAGCAGCTTAAGTCCAGGGGAGCAGGGAAAACTGTTTTTT
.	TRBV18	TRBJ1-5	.	CASGGGNSNQPQHF	TGTGCCAGCGGTGGGGGAAATAGCAATCAGCCCCAGCATTTT
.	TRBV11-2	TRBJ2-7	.	CASSPPMGPYEQYF	TGTGCCAGCAGCCCACCGATGGGGCCCTACGAGCAGTACTTC
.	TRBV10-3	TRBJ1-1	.	CAITPHRIAMNTEAFF	TGTGCCATCACGCCCCACAGGATTGCGATGAACACTGAAGCTTTCTTT
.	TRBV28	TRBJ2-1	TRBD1	CASSSRQGPYNEQFF	TGTGCCAGCAGTTCCCGACAGGGGCCCTACAATGAGCAGTTCTTC
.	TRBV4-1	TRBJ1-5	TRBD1	CASSQGWGQGGNQPQHF	TGCGCCAGCAGCCAGGGATGGGGACAGGGTGGAAATCAGCCCCAGCATTTT
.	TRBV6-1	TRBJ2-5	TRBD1	CASGKETGQDQETQYF	TGTGCCAGCGGTAAAGAGACGGGACAGGACCAAGAGACCCAGTACTTC
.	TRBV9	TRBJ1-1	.	CASSPGRGAARNTEAFF	TGTGCCAGCAGCCCCGGGAGGGGGGCCGCGAGGAACACTGAAGCTTTCTTT
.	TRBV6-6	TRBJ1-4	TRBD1	CASSFRQGSNEKLFF	TGTGCCAGCAGTTTCAGACAGGGGTCTAATGAAAAACTGTTTTTT
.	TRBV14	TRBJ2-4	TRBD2	CASSQDSLAGGLVIQYF	TGTGCCAGCAGCCAAGATTCACTAGCGGGGGGGCTTGTCATTCAGTACTTC
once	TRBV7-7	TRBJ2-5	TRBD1	CASSLDRGGETQYF	TGTGCCAGCAGCTTAGACAGGGGCGGAGAGACCCAGTACTTC
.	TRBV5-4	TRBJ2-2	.	CASSLGAGNTGELFF	TGTGCCAGCAGCTTGGGGGCCGGTAACACCGGGGAGCTGTTTTTT
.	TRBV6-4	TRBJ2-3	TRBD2	CASTRLAGEDTQYF	TGTGCCAGCACCCGACTAGCGGGGGAAGATACGCAGTATTTT
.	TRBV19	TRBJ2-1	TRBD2	CASSTPGLASSYNEQFF	TGTGCCAGTAGTACCCCGGGACTAGCGAGCTCCTACAATGAGCAGTTCTTC
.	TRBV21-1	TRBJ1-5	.	CASPTGGRGDQPQHF	TGTGCCAGCCCTACGGGGGGCAGGGGAGACCAGCCCCAGCATTTT
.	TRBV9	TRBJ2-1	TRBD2	CASSEASGGAFYNEQFF	TGTGCCAGCAGCGAGGCTAGCGGGGGGGCTTTCTACAATGAGCAGTTCTTC
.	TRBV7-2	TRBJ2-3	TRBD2	CASSPGGAPSTDTQYF	TGTGCCAGCAGCCCGGGGGGGGCGCCTAGCACAGATACGCAGTATTTT
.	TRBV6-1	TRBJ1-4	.	CASRVGLNSFEKLFF	TGTGCCAGCAGGGTAGGACTTAACAGCTTTGAAAAACTGTTTTTT
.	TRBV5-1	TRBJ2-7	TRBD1	CASRRTLTGTYEQYF	TGCGCCAGCAGACGAACTTTGACAGGGACCTACGAGCAGTACTTC
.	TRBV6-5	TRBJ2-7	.	CASSYEGGYEQYF	TGTGCCAGCAGTTACGAGGGGGGGTACGAGCAGTACTTC
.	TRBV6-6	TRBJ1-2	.	CASSRQDNYGYTF	TGTGCCAGCAGTCGACAGGACAACTATGGCTACACCTTC
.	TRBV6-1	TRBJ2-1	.	CASSDLQGSYNEQFF	TGTGCCAGCAGTGACCTCCAGGGTTCCTACAATGAGCAGTTCTTC
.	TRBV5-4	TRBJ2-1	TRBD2	CASSRTSGRTGSYNEQFF	TGTGCCAGCAGCCGGACTAGCGGGAGGACGGGCTCCTACAATGAGCAGTTCTTC
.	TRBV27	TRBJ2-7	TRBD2	CASSYSGGTYEQYF	TGTGCCAGCAGTTATAGCGGGGGAACCTACGAGCAGTACTTC
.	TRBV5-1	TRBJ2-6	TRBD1	CASSLYGDRGAGANVLTF	TGCGCCAGCAGCTTGTATGGGGACAGGGGAGCTGGGGCCAACGTCCTGACTTTC
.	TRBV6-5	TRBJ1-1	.	CASSYIGNTEAFF	TGTGCCAGCAGTTATATTGGGAACACTGAAGCTTTCTTT
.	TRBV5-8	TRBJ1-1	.	CASSLLTGLLNTEAFF	TGTGCCAGCAGCTTGCTAACAGGGCTCCTGAACACTGAAGCTTTCTTT
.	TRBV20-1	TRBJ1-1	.	CSVGVNTEAFF	TGCAGTGTGGGAGTGAACACTGAAGCTTTCTTT
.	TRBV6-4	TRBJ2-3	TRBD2	CASSDGGGSTDTQYF	TGTGCCAGCAGTGACGGGGGAGGGAGCACAGATACGCAGTATTTT
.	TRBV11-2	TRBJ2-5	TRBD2	CASSSPFGEGQETQYF	TGTGCCAGCAGCTCCCCCTTTGGGGAGGGCCAAGAGACCCAGTACTTC
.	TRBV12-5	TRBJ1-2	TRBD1	CASGFRPGTGVGGYGYTF	TGTGCTAGTGGTTTCCGCCCCGGGACAGGGGTGGGTGGCTATGGCTACACCTTC
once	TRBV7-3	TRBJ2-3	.	CASSRSNTDTQYF	TGTGCCAGCAGTAGGTCTAACACAGATACGCAGTATTTT
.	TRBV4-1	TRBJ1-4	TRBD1	CASSHGTGGNEKLFF	TGCGCCAGCAGCCACGGAACAGGGGGGAATGAAAAACTGTTTTTT
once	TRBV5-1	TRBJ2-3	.	CASSLGLGLTDTQYF	TGCGCCAGCAGCTTGGGTCTTGGACTCACAGATACGCAGTATTTT
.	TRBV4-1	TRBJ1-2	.	CASRFSTEEPYGYTF	TGCGCCAGCAGGTTTTCGACCGAAGAACCCTATGGCTACACCTTC
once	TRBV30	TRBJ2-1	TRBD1	CAWDPGTGDNEQFF	TGTGCCTGGGATCCCGGGACAGGGGACAATGAGCAGTTCTTC
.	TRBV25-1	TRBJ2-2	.	CASSDWGTGELFF	TGTGCCAGCAGTGACTGGGGAACCGGGGAGCTGTTTTTT
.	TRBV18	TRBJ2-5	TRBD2	CASSPLSSGVLRETQYF	TGTGCCAGCTCACCCCTTTCTAGCGGGGTGCTCCGGGAGACCCAGTACTTC
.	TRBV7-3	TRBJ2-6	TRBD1	CASSSGGQGTLGANVLTF	TGTGCCAGCAGCTCAGGGGGACAGGGGACTCTTGGGGCCAACGTCCTGACTTTC